This is a list of T cell receptor beta chains from one sample in a study of blood T cell repertoires in COVID-19. TCRdb keeps only in-frame clones here, not all; method: immunoSEQ multiplex PCR. This sample has some 120,000 clones, with 75% to 85% found just once. Material for sequencing was peripheral blood. The receptors here all came from a man aged 35 to 55 with active or convalescent COVID-19. CDR3s include the opening cysteine and the closing phenylalanine or tryptophan. A D gene is named only where the DNA matches it firmly. Clone size, where shown, is once, few, many, or a class for clones that have expanded.

v_call,j_call,d_call,clone_size,cdr3_nt,cdr3_aa
TRBV5-1,TRBJ2-7,TRBD2,once,TGCGCCAGCAGCTTGGAGGGGACTAGCGCGCACGAGCAGTACTTC,CASSLEGTSAHEQYF
TRBV27,TRBJ1-3,NA,NA,TGTGCCAGCAGGACCTCAGGGGCTGGAAACACCATATATTTT,CASRTSGAGNTIYF
TRBV27,TRBJ2-7,TRBD1,NA,TGTGCCAGCCGGACAGGGGGCACCTACGAGCAGTACTTC,CASRTGGTYEQYF
TRBV5-1,TRBJ2-2,NA,once,TGCGCCAGCAGCTTGTCCGGTCCAGGGAACACCGGGGAGCTGTTTTTT,CASSLSGPGNTGELFF
TRBV29-1,TRBJ1-1,NA,once,TGCAGCGTTGAAGAGTGGGACACAGTGAACACTGAAGCTTTCTTT,CSVEEWDTVNTEAFF
TRBV4-3,TRBJ1-2,TRBD1,NA,TGCGCCAGCAGCCCCCAGGACAGGGCTGGTGGCTACACCTTC,CASSPQDRAGGYTF
TRBV28,TRBJ1-2,TRBD1,NA,TGTGCCAGCAGACAGGGGGGGATCGTCGGCTACACCTTC,CASRQGGIVGYTF
TRBV5-6,TRBJ2-5,NA,NA,TGTGCCAGCAGCGGGTTAGCGGGACAGATCCAAGAGACCCAGTACTTC,CASSGLAGQIQETQYF
TRBV19,TRBJ1-5,NA,few,TGTGCCAGTAGTAGTGCAGGGTTGAGCAATCAGCCCCAGCATTTT,CASSSAGLSNQPQHF
TRBV18,TRBJ1-5,TRBD1,NA,TGTGCCAGCTCAGCTACAGGGGTTCATCAGCCCCAGCATTTT,CASSATGVHQPQHF
TRBV4-1,TRBJ1-1,TRBD1,NA,TGCGCCAGCAGCCTGACAGGGGGCGCGACCGAAGCTTTCTTT,CASSLTGGATEAFF
TRBV3-1/TRBV3-2,TRBJ2-1,NA,NA,TGTGCCAGCAGAAACTTTTTAACGGATGAGCAGTTCTTC,CASRNFLTDEQFF
TRBV27,TRBJ2-7,NA,NA,TGTGCCAGCAGGAGGGAGGGGGGCTCCTACGAGCAGTACTTC,CASRREGGSYEQYF
TRBV6-5,TRBJ2-3,NA,NA,TGTGCCAGCAGTTTGACAGCGAGCACAGATACGCAGTATTTT,CASSLTASTDTQYF
TRBV9,TRBJ2-1,TRBD1,NA,TGTGCCAGCAGCGTAGCGTCAGGGGGTGAGCAGTTCTTC,CASSVASGGEQFF
TRBV4-2,TRBJ1-1,NA,NA,TGTGCCAGCAGCCAAGATGCTACTCGGGTCCCTGAAGCTTTCTTT,CASSQDATRVPEAFF
TRBV11-1,TRBJ1-1,NA,NA,TGTGCCAGCAGCTCGAGGGTATTGGACACTGAAGCTTTCTTT,CASSSRVLDTEAFF